This T cell receptor (beta chain) was found in a study of T-cell memory formation after mild COVID-19. This CDR3 region has 13 residues. With 5 bases removed from V and 4 bases from J, the gap between germline ends came to 12 bases. Germline CDR1 is DFQATT and CDR2 is SNEGSKA (reference sequence). In TCRdb, the 5' RACE reads were re-called with MiXCR into one record per CDR3 protein. The sample shows about half a million distinct CDR3 sequences, 18% of them seen only once. Sequencing was done on a sample of PBMCs or a T cell subset sorted from them (not recorded which). The chain has TRBV20-1 and TRBJ1-5; D remains unclear. The clonotype comes from an adult woman who had mild COVID-19 (a few samples of this study predate the infection). Cell type and time point are not known. The CDR3 DNA reads as TGCAGTGCTCCAGAAAGGGCAAATCAGCCCCAGCATTTT. Its protein product is CSAPERANQPQHF.